In its sample, the clone carrying this T cell receptor (beta chain) was seen many times. As yet, its antigen is unknown. Documented time point: newly diagnosed GD, antithyroid drugs for less than 3 months. TCR sequences were obtained from RNA taken from PBMCs. There are 16 residues in the CDR3. Germline V gene lookup returns CDR1 SGHAT and CDR2 FQNNGV. V lost 1 base and J lost 3; bases outside the gene matches: 5. The data stem from a study of regulatory T cells in long-lasting Graves disease. Whole-study findings and limits: Accuracy could have been hurt by small sample size. Between persistent patients, about 2,700 public clonotypes were shared, exceeding the 966 shared between new patients.

Arm-PCR of CDR3 regions and iRepertoire HTBI primers were the basis on which TCR beta libraries were built. MiXCR, applied by TCRdb to the multiplex PCR reads, yields one record per CDR3 protein. The sample consists of 390,000 or so distinct CDR3 sequences, about 10% of them appearing once. The sample was also linked to a second study, of T cells in Graves' hyperthyroidism and ophthalmopathy. That investigation notes: During a first-round RT-PCR of the TCR CDR3, the HTBI primer set was used.

This rearrangement joins TRBV11-2 to TRBJ2-5; 10 nucleotides match TRBD1. The sequence was collected from a woman between 18 and 29 years old with Graves disease. The sequencing used peripheral blood mononuclear cells (PBMCs), collected at new diagnosis, from a patient treated with antithyroid drugs. CDR3 region: CASSLARQGAKETQYF. The CDR3 region has the DNA TGTGCCAGCAGCTTAGCGAGACAGGGGGCCAAAGAGACCCAGTACTTC. The variable domain in full, completed from reference TRBV11-2 and TRBJ2-5, reads EAGVAQSPRYKIIEKRQSVAFWCNPISGHATLYWYQQILGQGPKLLIQFQNNGVVDDSQLPKDRFSAERLKGVDSTLKIQPAKLEDSAVYLCASSLARQGAKETQYFGPGTRLLVL.